The rows below give T cell receptor beta chains drawn from one sample of a study of blood T cells in healthy people across ages. TCRdb recomputed calls from the 5' RACE reads with MiXCR, one row per CDR3 protein. Of some 1.7 million distinct CDR3 sequences detected, over 25% appear once; the ten largest clones hold about 8%. The sample consisted of blood. The receptors derive from a woman in her 30s in good health. The CDR3 runs from the conserved cysteine through the conserved F or W. The size field is filled for only some rows; it gives once, few, many or a size class.

>TRBV29-1|TRBJ1-2|few
CSVEASGGAGDNYGYTF
>TRBV5-6|TRBJ2-1|few
CASRKSGGLSYNEQFF
>TRBV28|TRBJ2-5|once
CASNLRQVETQYF
>TRBV7-8|TRBJ1-1|NA
CASSLVRRNTEAFF
>TRBV6-6|TRBJ2-7|many
CASTVDRASYEQYF
>TRBV3-1|TRBJ1-2|NA
CASRSQEVGYTF
>TRBV4-1|TRBJ2-5|many
CASSQTGAFTQETQYF
>TRBV20-1|TRBJ2-3|NA
CSAILLTSGGKTSTDTQYF
>TRBV11-2|TRBJ2-1|NA
CASSLGGGRQNEQFF
>TRBV10-3|TRBJ1-6|few
CAISGSVNNSPLHF
>TRBV29-1|TRBJ1-2|NA
CSVEDATGGSYGYTF
>TRBV7-9|TRBJ2-1|many
CASSSRDVAGEEQFF
>TRBV20-1|TRBJ1-2|NA
CSARDGMGPDGYTF
>TRBV7-8|TRBJ2-5|few
CASSSVRQETQYF
>TRBV7-2|TRBJ2-4|NA
CASSTGWEQYF
>TRBV7-6|TRBJ2-3|NA
CASSFRGGLGTDTQYF
>TRBV5-4|TRBJ2-1|NA
CASSLADWEEQFF
>TRBV29-1|TRBJ2-2|NA
CSVEDLGGELFF
>TRBV7-3|TRBJ2-5|NA
CASSLTRGGQETQYF
>TRBV24-1|TRBJ1-5|NA
CATSDPGQGADQPQHF
>TRBV11-2|TRBJ2-4|once
CASSLVMGGPGIQYF
>TRBV2|TRBJ2-7|NA
CASSVEIASEQYF
>TRBV19|TRBJ1-5|few
CASKGRARRGDQPQHF
>TRBV10-3|TRBJ2-7|many
CAISVSLSGPGRLYEQYF
>TRBV3-1|TRBJ1-5|NA
CASNQGWSNQPQHF
>TRBV6-5|TRBJ1-6|many
CASSYGQYNSPLHF
>TRBV19|TRBJ2-7|few
CASPFYEQYF
>TRBV5-1|TRBJ2-1|many
CASSSGLAEMGNEQFF
>TRBV5-1|TRBJ2-4|many
CASSLISGPKNIQYF
>TRBV11-2|TRBJ2-1|few
CASSPQGRDYNEQFF
>TRBV7-6|TRBJ1-5|many
CASSLARSNQPQHF
>TRBV24-1|TRBJ1-2|few
CATSERDSTYGYTF
>TRBV5-1|TRBJ2-1|few
CASSLWAELTYNEQFF